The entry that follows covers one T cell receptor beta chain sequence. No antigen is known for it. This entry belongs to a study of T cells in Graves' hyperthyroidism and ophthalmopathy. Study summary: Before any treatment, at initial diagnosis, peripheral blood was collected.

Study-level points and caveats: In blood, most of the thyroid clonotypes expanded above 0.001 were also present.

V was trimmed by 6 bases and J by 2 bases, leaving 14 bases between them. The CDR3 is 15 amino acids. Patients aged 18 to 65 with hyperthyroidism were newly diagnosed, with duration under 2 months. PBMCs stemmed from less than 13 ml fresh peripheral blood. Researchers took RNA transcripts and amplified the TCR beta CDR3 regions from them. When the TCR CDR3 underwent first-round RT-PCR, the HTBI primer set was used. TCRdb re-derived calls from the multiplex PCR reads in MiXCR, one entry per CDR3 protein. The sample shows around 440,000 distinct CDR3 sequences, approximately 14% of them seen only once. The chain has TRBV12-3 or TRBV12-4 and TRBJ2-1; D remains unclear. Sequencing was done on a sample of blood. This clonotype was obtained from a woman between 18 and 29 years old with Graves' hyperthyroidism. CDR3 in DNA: TGTGCCAGCAGCGTAGTAACGGCAGCCTACAATGAGCAGTTCTTC. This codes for CASSVVTAAYNEQFF.